A selection of T cell receptor beta chains follows, all from one sample in a study of Ad26.COV2.S vaccination and SARS-CoV-2 variants. Sequencing was performed with immunoSEQ multiplex PCR; in TCRdb, only in-frame clones are kept and a portion is missing. The table has 350,000 to 550,000 clones, 89% seen once. This specimen was peripheral blood, taken in a trial of Ad26.COV2.S vaccine versus placebo. The origin of the receptors is a person aged 18-60 years who received the Ad26.COV2.S COVID-19 vaccine or a placebo. CDR3s include the opening cysteine and the closing phenylalanine or tryptophan. Each record gives: clone size, J gene, D gene, V gene, CDR3 DNA, CDR3 protein. D genes are given only for firm matches. Clone size is given for some rows only: seen once, a few or many times, or a class if the clone is expanded.

NA TRBJ2-7 NA TRBV3-1/TRBV3-2 TGTGCCAGCAGCCACAGGGCCTACGAGCAGTACTTC CASSHRAYEQYF
NA TRBJ2-7 NA TRBV11-2 TGTGCCAGCAGCCGGGGCTACGAGCAGTACTTC CASSRGYEQYF
once TRBJ2-7 NA TRBV24-1 TGTGCCACCAGTGACCCTCCCTACGAGCAGTACTTC CATSDPPYEQYF
once TRBJ1-1 NA TRBV5-4 TGTGCCAGCAGCTTGGGGGGGGAGAACACTGAAGCTTTCTTT CASSLGGENTEAFF
NA TRBJ1-4 TRBD1 TRBV4-2 TGTGCCAGCAGCCTAGTAACAGGGGCGGGGGGTGAAAAACTGTTTTTT CASSLVTGAGGEKLFF
few TRBJ2-1 NA TRBV11-1 TGTGCCAGCAGCCTGAGGACCGTCTGGGGGAGTGAGCAGTTCTTC CASSLRTVWGSEQFF
NA TRBJ1-4 NA TRBV5-1 TGCGCCAGCAGCTTACAGGGTACAACTAATGAAAAACTGTTTTTT CASSLQGTTNEKLFF
NA TRBJ2-3 TRBD2 TRBV6-5 TGTGCCAGCATCCCGGGACTACGAATCACAGATACGCAGTATTTT CASIPGLRITDTQYF
NA TRBJ1-2 NA TRBV4-3 TGCGCCAGCAGCAAAAACCCCGGGACAAGCCGAATCTTC CASSKNPGTSRIF
NA TRBJ2-1 NA TRBV28 TGTGCCAGCAGCATCCCAGGGACTCACCGCTACAATGAGCAGTTCTTC CASSIPGTHRYNEQFF
NA TRBJ2-3 TRBD1 TRBV10-2 TGCGCCACCGCAGACCTTAGGGGGCGGGGCACAGATACGCAGTATTTT CATADLRGRGTDTQYF
NA TRBJ1-5 NA TRBV28 TGTGCCAGCAGTTTACGGGATGGCAATCAGCCCCAGCATTTT CASSLRDGNQPQHF
NA TRBJ2-5 NA TRBV20-1 TGCAGTGCTAGTCTCCGGGGGGAGACCCAGTACTTC CSASLRGETQYF
NA TRBJ2-2 NA TRBV7-2 TGTGCCAGCACTTCTCCTGGGGCCGGGACGAACACCGGGGAGCTGTTTTTT CASTSPGAGTNTGELFF
NA TRBJ2-7 NA TRBV7-8 TGTGCCAGCAGCTTTCTGGGGCCAACAGAAAAGTACTTC CASSFLGPTEKYF
NA TRBJ1-1 NA TRBV9 TGTGCCAGCAGCACGCAATTACAGGACACTGAAGCTTTCTTT CASSTQLQDTEAFF
few TRBJ1-5 NA TRBV2 TGTGCCAGCAGCCTGGGTGGTAGCAATCAGCCCCAGCATTTT CASSLGGSNQPQHF
NA TRBJ2-5 TRBD2 TRBV6-2/TRBV6-3 TGTGCCAGCAGTTACCGGATTGGGCGGGAGTACCAAGAGACCCAGTACTTC CASSYRIGREYQETQYF
once TRBJ1-2 NA TRBV6-5 TGTGCCAGCAGTTACTCAGCGTGGGGCTATGGCTACACCTTC CASSYSAWGYGYTF
once TRBJ1-1 NA TRBV6-5 TGTGCCACGAGGGGTCAGAACATCGCTGAAGCTTTCTTT CATRGQNIAEAFF
NA TRBJ1-2 NA TRBV9 TGTGCCAGCAGCGTAAACCCGGACGCAGACTATGGCTACACCTTC CASSVNPDADYGYTF
NA TRBJ2-2 NA TRBV15 TGTGCCACCAGCAATATACCGGGACAATCGAACACCGGGGAGCTGTTTTTT CATSNIPGQSNTGELFF
NA TRBJ2-3 NA TRBV20-1 TGCAGTGCCACGGCTAGGATGGCGCAGTATTTT CSATARMAQYF
NA TRBJ1-6 NA TRBV21-1 TGTGCCAGCAGCAAAAAGGGGATACAAAGCTATAATTCACCCCTCCACTTT CASSKKGIQSYNSPLHF
NA TRBJ2-7 TRBD1 TRBV5-4 TGTGCCAGCAGCTTGGAAGCCGGGACAGTGGCCGAGCAGTACTTC CASSLEAGTVAEQYF
NA TRBJ1-6 TRBD1 TRBV9 TGTGCCAGCAGCCTCGACAGGGGATATTCACCCCTCCACTTT CASSLDRGYSPLHF
NA TRBJ2-7 NA TRBV5-1 TGCGCCAGCCGACAAAGCGCCCCCGAATACGAGCAGTACTTC CASRQSAPEYEQYF
few TRBJ1-4 NA TRBV5-4 TGTGCCAGCAGTTCGTCGGGGGCCCGAGTTGCAACTAATGAAAAACTGTTTTTT CASSSSGARVATNEKLFF
once TRBJ2-7 TRBD1 TRBV4-2 TGTGCCAGCAGCCAGGAGGACAGGGGCTACGAGCAGTACTTC CASSQEDRGYEQYF
NA TRBJ2-1 NA TRBV19 TGTGCCAGTAGTCACCATTCCCTTTACAATGAGCAGTTCTTC CASSHHSLYNEQFF
NA TRBJ1-5 NA TRBV19 TGTGCCAGTAGTATGGGGGGCTGGAACGGCAATCAGCCCCAGCATTTT CASSMGGWNGNQPQHF
once TRBJ2-3 TRBD2 TRBV6-6 TGTGCCAGTCGCGGCGGGAGTGTAAGCACAGATACGCAGTATTTT CASRGGSVSTDTQYF
NA TRBJ2-4 TRBD2 TRBV19 TGTGCCAGTAGTGGACTAGTAACGGCCAAAAACATTCAGTACTTC CASSGLVTAKNIQYF
NA TRBJ2-7 NA TRBV4-3 TGCGCCAGCAGCCGAGGCTACGAGCAGTACTTC CASSRGYEQYF
NA TRBJ2-1 TRBD2 TRBV7-9 TGTGCCAGCAGCCGCCGGACTAGCGGAGATTTCAATGAGCAGTTCTTC CASSRRTSGDFNEQFF
NA TRBJ2-5 TRBD2 TRBV27 TGTGCCAGCAGTTTAATCGGTGGACGGGGGGAAGAGACCCAGTACTTC CASSLIGGRGEETQYF
NA TRBJ2-1 NA TRBV11-3 TGTGCCAGCAGCCCCGGGACGCCGGAAGAGCAGTTCTTC CASSPGTPEEQFF
NA TRBJ1-2 NA TRBV24-1 TGTGCCACCAGTGATTTTGAGGGCTACACCTTC CATSDFEGYTF
NA TRBJ2-3 NA TRBV27 TGTGCCAGCAGTTTATTTAGACAGGCAGATACGCAGTATTTT CASSLFRQADTQYF
NA TRBJ2-5 NA TRBV7-7 TGTGCCAGCAGCGAAGGACGGACCCCCCGGCTCGGAGAGACCCAGTACTTC CASSEGRTPRLGETQYF